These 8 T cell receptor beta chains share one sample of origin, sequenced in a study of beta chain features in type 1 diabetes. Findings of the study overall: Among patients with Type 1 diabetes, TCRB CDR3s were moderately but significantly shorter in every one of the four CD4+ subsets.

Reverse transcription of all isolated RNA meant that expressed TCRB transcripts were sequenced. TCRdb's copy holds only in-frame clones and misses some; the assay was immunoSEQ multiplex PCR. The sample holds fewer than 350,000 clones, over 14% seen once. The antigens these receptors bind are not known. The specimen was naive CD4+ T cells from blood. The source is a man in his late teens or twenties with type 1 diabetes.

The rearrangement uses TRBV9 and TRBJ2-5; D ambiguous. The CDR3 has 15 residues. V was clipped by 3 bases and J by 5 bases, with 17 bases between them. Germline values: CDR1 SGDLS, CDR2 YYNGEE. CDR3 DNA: TGTGCCAGCAGCGCTAGAGGAAGGTTCGAGGAGACCCAGTACTTC. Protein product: CASSARGRFEETQYF. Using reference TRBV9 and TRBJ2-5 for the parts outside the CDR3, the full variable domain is DSGVTQTPKHLITATGQRVTLRCSPRSGDLSVYWYQQSLDQGLQFLIQYYNGEERAKGNILERFSAQQFPDLHSELNLSSLELGDSALYFCASSARGRFEETQYFGPGTRLLVL.

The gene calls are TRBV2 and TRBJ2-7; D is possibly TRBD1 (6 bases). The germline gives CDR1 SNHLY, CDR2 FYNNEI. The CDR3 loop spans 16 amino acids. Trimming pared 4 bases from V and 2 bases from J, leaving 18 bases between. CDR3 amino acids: CASSASLDSRPYEQYF. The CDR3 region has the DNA TGTGCCAGCAGTGCCTCATTGGACAGTAGACCCTACGAGCAGTACTTC.

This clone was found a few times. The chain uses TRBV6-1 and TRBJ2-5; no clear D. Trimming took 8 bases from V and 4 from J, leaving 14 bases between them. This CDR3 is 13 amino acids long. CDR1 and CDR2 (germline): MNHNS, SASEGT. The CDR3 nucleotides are TGTGCCAGCCCCGAGCCCTCTTCAGAGACCCAGTACTTC. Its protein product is CASPEPSSETQYF.

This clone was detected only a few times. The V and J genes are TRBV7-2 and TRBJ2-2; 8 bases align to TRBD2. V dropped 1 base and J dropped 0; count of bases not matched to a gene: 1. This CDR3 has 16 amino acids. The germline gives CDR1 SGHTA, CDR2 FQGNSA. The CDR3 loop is CASSLVAGPNTGELFF. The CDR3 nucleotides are TGTGCCAGCAGCTTAGTAGCGGGGCCGAACACCGGGGAGCTGTTTTTT.

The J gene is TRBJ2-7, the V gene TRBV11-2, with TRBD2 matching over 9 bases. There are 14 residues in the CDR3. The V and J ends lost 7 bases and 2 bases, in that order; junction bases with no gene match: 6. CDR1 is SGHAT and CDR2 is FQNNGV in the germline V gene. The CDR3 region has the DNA TGTGCCAGCAATGCGGGGGGGGTAGCCTACGAGCAGTACTTC. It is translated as CASNAGGVAYEQYF.

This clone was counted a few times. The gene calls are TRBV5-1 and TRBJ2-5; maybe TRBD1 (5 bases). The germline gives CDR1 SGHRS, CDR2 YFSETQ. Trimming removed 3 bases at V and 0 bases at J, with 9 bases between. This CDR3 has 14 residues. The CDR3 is CASSWSGNQETQYF. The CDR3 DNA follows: TGCGCCAGCAGCTGGTCAGGGAACCAAGAGACCCAGTACTTC.

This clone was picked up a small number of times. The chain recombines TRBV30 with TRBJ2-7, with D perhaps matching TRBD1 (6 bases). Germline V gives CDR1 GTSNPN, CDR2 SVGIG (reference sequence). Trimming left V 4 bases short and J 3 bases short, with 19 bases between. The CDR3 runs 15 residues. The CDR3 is CAWTPGHPSSYEQYF. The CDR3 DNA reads TGTGCCTGGACCCCGGGACACCCTAGCAGCTACGAGCAGTACTTC. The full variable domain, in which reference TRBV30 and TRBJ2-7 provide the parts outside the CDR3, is SQTIHQWPATLVQPVGSPLSLECTVEGTSNPNLYWYRQAAGRGLQLLFYSVGIGQISSEVPQNLSASRPQDRQFILSSKKLLLSDSGFYLCAWTPGHPSSYEQYFGPGTRLTVT.

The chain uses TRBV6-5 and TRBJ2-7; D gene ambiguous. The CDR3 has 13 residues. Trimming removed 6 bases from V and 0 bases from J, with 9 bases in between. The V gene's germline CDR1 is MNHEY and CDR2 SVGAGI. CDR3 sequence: CASRPTVSYEQYF. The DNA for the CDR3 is TGTGCCAGCAGACCAACAGTCTCCTACGAGCAGTACTTC.